Below, 27 T cell receptor beta chains from the same sample are listed, as sequenced in a study of blood T cell repertoires in COVID-19. The data were produced by immunoSEQ multiplex PCR, yet TCRdb's version contains in-frame clones alone and is incomplete. Here the sample spans more than 250,000 clones, 85% being singletons. Sequencing was carried out using peripheral blood. These receptors all come from a man aged 45-65 years with active or convalescent COVID-19.

The chain is built from TRBV9 and TRBJ1-4; 7 bases match TRBD1. Germline trimming cut 3 bases from V and 8 bases from J; bases unmatched to any gene: 10. The germline V gene encodes CDR1 SGDLS and CDR2 YYNGEE. This CDR3 is 15 amino acids long. This chain's CDR3 is CASSAEQGRKEKLFF. CDR3 sequence (DNA): TGTGCCAGCAGCGCCGAACAGGGGAGGAAGGAAAAACTGTTTTTT. Full variable domain (rest looked up from reference TRBV9 and TRBJ1-4): DSGVTQTPKHLITATGQRVTLRCSPRSGDLSVYWYQQSLDQGLQFLIQYYNGEERAKGNILERFSAQQFPDLHSELNLSSLELGDSALYFCASSAEQGRKEKLFFGSGTQLSVL.

The rearrangement uses TRBV11-2 and TRBJ1-2; D is perhaps TRBD1 (6 bases). The CDR3 sequence is 18 residues long. The V end was cut by 1 base, the J end by 6 bases, with 24 bases between. Germline CDR1 and CDR2: SGHAT and FQNNGV. This chain's CDR3 is CASSLVGVGGVIRDGYTF. The CDR3 DNA is TGTGCCAGCAGCTTAGTTGGGGTTGGGGGCGTAATTCGGGATGGCTACACCTTC.

The genes are TRBV7-8 and TRBJ2-2; possibly TRBD1 for D (6 bases). V was clipped by 1 base and J by 7 bases, with 13 bases between them. CDR3 length equals 15 residues. Per germline, CDR1 SGHVS and CDR2 FQNEAQ. CDR3 residues: CASSLGVRGSGELFF. In DNA, the CDR3 is TGTGCCAGCAGCTTAGGGGTTAGGGGGAGCGGGGAGCTGTTTTTT. Filled out from reference TRBV7-8 and TRBJ2-2, the complete variable domain reads GAGVSQSPRYKVAKRGQDVALRCDPISGHVSLFWYQQALGQGPEFLTYFQNEAQLDKSGLPSDRFFAERPEGSVSTLKIQRTQQEDSAVYLCASSLGVRGSGELFFGEGSRLTVL.

The J gene is TRBJ2-1, the V gene TRBV15; D unresolved. V was cut by 5 bases and J by 8 bases, with 19 bases left in between. Germline V gene lookup returns CDR1 LNHNV and CDR2 YYDKDF (reference sequence). The CDR3 runs to 15 residues. CDR3 residues: CATSQSGTKADEQFF. The CDR3 bases are TGTGCCACCAGCCAGTCGGGTACTAAGGCCGATGAGCAGTTCTTC.

The chain combines TRBV11-3 with TRBJ2-3, with D possibly being TRBD2 (6 bases). The CDR3 loop spans 13 amino acids. Germline V gene data show CDR1 as SGHNT and CDR2 as YENEEA. The V end was cut by 5 bases, the J end by 6 bases, with 12 bases between. Here the CDR3 reads CASSRRAGDTQYF. The CDR3 region has the DNA TGTGCCAGCAGCAGGAGGGCCGGGGATACGCAGTATTTT.

The chain joins TRBV18 to TRBJ2-5; D gene uncertain. V lost 2 bases, J lost 7 bases, and 8 bases lay in between. This CDR3 is built from 12 residues. Per the germline V gene, CDR1 is KGHSH and CDR2 is LQKENI. The CDR3 region is CASSPDIRTQYF. The CDR3 DNA follows: TGTGCCAGCTCACCAGACATCAGGACCCAGTACTTC.

In regard to this clone: In the same sample, other DNA sequences code for this CDR3. V and J are TRBV6-5 and TRBJ1-5; 8 nucleotides match TRBD1. The germline CDR1 and CDR2 sequences are MNHEY and SVGAGI. V gave up 8 bases and J gave up 7 bases; unmatched junction bases: 7. The CDR3 sequence is 13 residues long. CDR3 coding DNA: TGTGCCAGCTCGCGGACAGGGAGGCAGCCCCAGCATTTT. Protein: CASSRTGRQPQHF.

This clone was observed a single time. This rearrangement joins TRBV28 to TRBJ2-4; D is uncertain. Germline assignment: CDR1 MDHEN and CDR2 SYDVKM. Trimming cost V 3 bases and J 0 bases, with 9 bases left between them. The CDR3 contains 15 residues. The CDR3 region is CASSFEPLAKNIQYF. CDR3 DNA: TGTGCCAGCAGTTTCGAGCCCCTAGCCAAAAACATTCAGTACTTC.

The J gene is TRBJ2-5, the V gene TRBV7-2; D may be TRBD2 (5 bases). The V end was cut by 1 base, the J end by 1 base, with 7 bases between. The CDR3 contains 14 residues. In germline, CDR1 is SGHTA, CDR2 FQGNSA. CDR3 DNA: TGTGCCAGCAGCTTAGTGAGCGGCCAAGAGACCCAGTACTTC. It encodes CASSLVSGQETQYF.

The chain links TRBV12-3 or TRBV12-4 to TRBJ2-2, with 9 bases identical to TRBD2. There are 13 residues in the CDR3. Losses at the gene ends were 5 bases for V and 9 bases for J; bases not matched to a gene: 4. Here the CDR3 reads CASSGTSPRELFF. In DNA, the CDR3 is TGTGCCAGCAGTGGGACTAGCCCCCGGGAGCTGTTTTTT.

This chain links TRBV12-3 or TRBV12-4 with TRBJ2-6; D is ambiguous. The CDR3 extends over 13 amino acids. V was trimmed by 8 bases and J by 2 bases, leaving 7 bases between them. CDR3 sequence: CASGLPGANVLTF. CDR3 sequence (DNA): TGTGCCAGCGGGCTACCTGGGGCCAACGTCCTGACTTTC.

This clone was seen only once. Within the sample, other DNA sequences also encode this same CDR3. This chain connects TRBV4-2 to TRBJ1-4; TRBD1 matches 7 bases. Trimming cost V 0 bases and J 4 bases; bases outside gene matches: 5. The CDR3 spans 16 residues. Germline V CDR1 and CDR2: LGHNA, YNFKEQ. CDR3 DNA sequence: TGTGCCAGCAGCCAAGATGGGGGACAGCGTAATGAAAAACTGTTTTTT. Protein product: CASSQDGGQRNEKLFF.

The chain links TRBV6-1 to TRBJ1-5, with TRBD1 identical over 7 bases. After removal of 1 base from V and 6 bases from J, the junction contained 6 bases not matched to a gene. The CDR3 is 15 residues long. CDR1 and CDR2 (germline): MNHNS, SASEGT. The CDR3, as DNA: TGTGCCAGCAGTGAAGTGAGGCCAGGGGGTCAGCCCCAGCATTTT. This codes for CASSEVRPGGQPQHF.

The chain carries TRBV7-8 and TRBJ1-4; 8 nucleotides line up with TRBD1. Germline V gene lookup returns CDR1 SGHVS and CDR2 FQNEAQ. V was pared by 4 bases and J by 0 bases, with 16 bases of the junction left unmatched. This CDR3 spans 20 amino acids. The CDR3 loop is CASSYAPFGQGDSTNEKLFF. Written as DNA, the CDR3 is TGTGCCAGCAGCTACGCCCCTTTCGGACAGGGTGATTCAACTAATGAAAAACTGTTTTTT. The complete variable domain, with remaining parts taken from reference TRBV7-8 and TRBJ1-4, reads GAGVSQSPRYKVAKRGQDVALRCDPISGHVSLFWYQQALGQGPEFLTYFQNEAQLDKSGLPSDRFFAERPEGSVSTLKIQRTQQEDSAVYLCASSYAPFGQGDSTNEKLFFGSGTQLSVL.

This clone was seen only a few times. The chain has TRBV24-1 and TRBJ2-2; 7 bases are shared with TRBD1. V shed 3 bases and J 4 bases; nucleotides not matched to a gene: 1. CDR3 size: 14 residues. CDR1 and CDR2 from the germline V gene are KGHDR and SFDVKD. In nucleotides, the CDR3 is TGTGCCACCAGTGATGGGACAGTCACCGGGGAGCTGTTTTTT. It yields the protein CATSDGTVTGELFF.

The chain carries TRBV5-4 and TRBJ2-5; a possible D gene is TRBD2 (7 bases). The CDR3 totals 14 residues. With 1 base removed from V and 1 base from J, the gap between germline ends came to 8 bases. Germline values: CDR1 SGHNT, CDR2 YYREEE (reference sequence). This CDR3 is CASSLRGGQETQYF. CDR3 nucleotide sequence: TGTGCCAGCAGCTTGAGGGGGGGCCAAGAGACCCAGTACTTC.

The rearrangement links TRBV7-9 to TRBJ2-1; 9 bases are a match to TRBD1. V lost 5 bases and J lost 0; bases outside the gene matches: 2. The CDR3 runs to 15 residues. The germline V gene encodes CDR1 SEHNR and CDR2 FQNEAQ (reference sequence). The CDR3 nucleotides read TGTGCCAGCAGCCGGGGACAGGGCTCCTACAATGAGCAGTTCTTC. It translates to CASSRGQGSYNEQFF.

This chain uses TRBV29-1 with TRBJ2-2; 8 bases map to TRBD2. The CDR3 consists of 14 residues. V was clipped by 7 bases and J by 4 bases; unmatched bases: 8. Germline values: CDR1 SQVTM, CDR2 ANQGSEA. CDR3 in amino acids: CSAVEREITGELFF. The CDR3 DNA is TGCAGCGCGGTGGAGCGGGAGATCACCGGGGAGCTGTTTTTT.

The chain recombines TRBV7-6 with TRBJ2-3; TRBD2 agrees at 10 bases. Trimming at V came to 5 bases and at J to 6 bases, leaving 14 bases not matched to a gene. There are 17 residues in the CDR3. Germline lookup yields CDR1 SGHVS and CDR2 FNYEAQ. The CDR3, as DNA: TGTGCCAGCAGCCCAGGGACTAGCGTTTGGATCGCGGATACGCAGTATTTT. Residues: CASSPGTSVWIADTQYF.

The V and J genes are TRBV6-5 and TRBJ1-2, with no clear D. The length of the CDR3 is 16 residues. Germline assignment: CDR1 MNHEY and CDR2 SVGAGI. The V end was cut by 0 bases, the J end by 6 bases, with 17 bases between. CDR3 region: CASSYSTRQAFHGYTF. The CDR3, as DNA: TGTGCCAGCAGTTACTCGACAAGGCAGGCCTTCCATGGCTACACCTTC.

This rearrangement joins TRBV27 to TRBJ2-2; D might be TRBD2 (6 bases). V dropped 4 bases and J dropped 2 bases, with 29 bases sitting between them. This CDR3 is 21 amino acids long. The germline CDR1 and CDR2 sequences are MNHEY and SMNVEV (reference sequence). DNA of the CDR3: TGTGCCAGCAGTTCCCGTCCGCTAACCTGGAGTAGTAGCGGTAACACCGGGGAGCTGTTTTTT. It codes for CASSSRPLTWSSSGNTGELFF.

This clone has just a few counts. V is TRBV9 and J is TRBJ2-6; tentative D call: TRBD1 (6 bases). The length of the CDR3 is 18 residues. V lost 0 bases to trimming and J lost 0 bases, with 13 bases between them. Germline loops: CDR1 SGDLS, CDR2 YYNGEE. CDR3 in DNA: TGTGCCAGCAGCGTAGGGCACAGGGTAAACTCTGGGGCCAACGTCCTGACTTTC. Protein product: CASSVGHRVNSGANVLTF.

The rearrangement uses TRBV5-1 and TRBJ2-1; 7 bases are shared with TRBD2. The germline V gene has CDR1 SGHRS and CDR2 YFSETQ. There are 16 residues in the CDR3. The V and J ends lost 0 bases and 3 bases, in that order; junction bases with no gene match: 6. The CDR3 is CASSLESGRGYNEQFF. The CDR3 DNA sequence: TGCGCCAGCAGCTTGGAGTCGGGGAGGGGCTACAATGAGCAGTTCTTC.

The chain joins TRBV28 to TRBJ2-4; 7 bases line up with TRBD1. Trimming took 2 bases from V and 7 from J; bases not matched to a gene: 11. The CDR3 is made up of 16 amino acids. Per germline, CDR1 MDHEN and CDR2 SYDVKM. This CDR3 is CASSLAPARGNNIQYF. The CDR3 nucleotides read TGTGCCAGCAGTTTAGCCCCCGCCAGGGGGAATAACATTCAGTACTTC.

This chain links TRBV19 with TRBJ1-2; 10 bases are shared with TRBD1. V lost 5 bases, J lost 3 bases, and 6 bases stayed unmatched. The CDR3 is made up of 15 amino acids. Germline assignment: CDR1 LNHDA and CDR2 SQIVND (reference sequence). The CDR3 reads CASSPRQGAYYGYTF. CDR3 coding DNA: TGTGCCAGTAGTCCCCGACAGGGGGCTTACTATGGCTACACCTTC. The full variable domain, with the rest looked up from reference TRBV19 and TRBJ1-2, is DGGITQSPKYLFRKEGQNVTLSCEQNLNHDAMYWYRQDPGQGLRLIYYSQIVNDFQKGDIAEGYSVSREKKESFPLTVTSAQKNPTAFYLCASSPRQGAYYGYTFGSGTRLTVV.

The rearrangement joins TRBV6-2 or TRBV6-3 to TRBJ2-7, with unresolved D. V was trimmed by 5 bases and J by 7 bases, leaving 9 bases between them. The germline V gene encodes CDR1 MNHEY and CDR2 SVGEGT. This CDR3 comprises 11 residues. The CDR3: CASSRAREQYF. DNA of the CDR3: TGTGCCAGCAGTCGCGCTAGGGAGCAGTACTTC.

V gene TRBV11-2 combines with J gene TRBJ2-1; 9 positions agree with TRBD2. The CDR3 length is 15 residues. Germline V gene data show CDR1 as SGHAT and CDR2 as FQNNGV. Trimming took 1 base from V and 6 from J; bases not matched to a gene: 4. Here the CDR3 reads CASSLGVAGVNEQFF. DNA of the CDR3: TGTGCCAGCAGCTTAGGGGTAGCGGGAGTCAATGAGCAGTTCTTC. The full variable domain, completed using reference TRBV11-2 and TRBJ2-1, is EAGVAQSPRYKIIEKRQSVAFWCNPISGHATLYWYQQILGQGPKLLIQFQNNGVVDDSQLPKDRFSAERLKGVDSTLKIQPAKLEDSAVYLCASSLGVAGVNEQFFGPGTRLTVL.